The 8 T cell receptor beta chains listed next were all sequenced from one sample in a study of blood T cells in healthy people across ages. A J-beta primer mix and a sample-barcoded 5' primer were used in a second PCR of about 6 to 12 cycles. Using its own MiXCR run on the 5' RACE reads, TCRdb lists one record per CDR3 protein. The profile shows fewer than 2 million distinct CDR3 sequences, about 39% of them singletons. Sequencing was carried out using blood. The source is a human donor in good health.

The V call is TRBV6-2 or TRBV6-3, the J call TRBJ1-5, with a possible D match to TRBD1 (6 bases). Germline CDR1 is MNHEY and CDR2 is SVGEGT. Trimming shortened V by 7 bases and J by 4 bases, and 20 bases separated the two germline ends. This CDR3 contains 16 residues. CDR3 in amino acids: CASTDRMTAGNQPQHF. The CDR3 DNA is TGTGCCAGCACCGACAGGATGACCGCAGGGAATCAGCCCCAGCATTTT.

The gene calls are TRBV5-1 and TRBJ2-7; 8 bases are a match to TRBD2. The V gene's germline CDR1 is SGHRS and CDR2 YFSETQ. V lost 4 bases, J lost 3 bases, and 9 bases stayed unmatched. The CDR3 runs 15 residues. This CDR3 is CASSLRLAKIYEQYF. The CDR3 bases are TGCGCCAGCAGCCTTAGACTAGCGAAAATCTACGAGCAGTACTTC.

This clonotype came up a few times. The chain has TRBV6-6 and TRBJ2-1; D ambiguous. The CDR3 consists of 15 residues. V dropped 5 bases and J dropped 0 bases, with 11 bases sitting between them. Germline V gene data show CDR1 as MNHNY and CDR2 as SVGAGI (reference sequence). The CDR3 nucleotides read TGTGCCAGCAGTACCGTCCCTAGCTCCTACAATGAGCAGTTCTTC. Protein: CASSTVPSSYNEQFF.

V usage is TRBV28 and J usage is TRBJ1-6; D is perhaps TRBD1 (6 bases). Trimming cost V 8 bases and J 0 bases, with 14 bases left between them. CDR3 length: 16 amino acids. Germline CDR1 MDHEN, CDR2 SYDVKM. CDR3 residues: CASRQDGSSYNSPLHF. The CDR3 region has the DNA TGTGCCAGCCGACAGGACGGAAGCTCCTATAATTCACCCCTCCACTTT.

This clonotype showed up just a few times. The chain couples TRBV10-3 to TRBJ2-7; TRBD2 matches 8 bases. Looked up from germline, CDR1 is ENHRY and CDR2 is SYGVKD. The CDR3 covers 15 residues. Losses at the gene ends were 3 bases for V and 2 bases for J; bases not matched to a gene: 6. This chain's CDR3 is CAISESGGKTYEQYF. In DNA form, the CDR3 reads TGTGCCATCAGTGAAAGCGGGGGAAAAACCTACGAGCAGTACTTC.

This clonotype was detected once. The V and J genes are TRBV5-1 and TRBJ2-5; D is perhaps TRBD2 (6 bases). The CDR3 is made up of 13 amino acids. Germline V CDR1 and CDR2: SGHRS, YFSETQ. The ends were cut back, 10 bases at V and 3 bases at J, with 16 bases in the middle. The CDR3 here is CACSAGWEETQYF. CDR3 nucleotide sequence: TGCGCCTGCTCCGCGGGGTGGGAAGAGACCCAGTACTTC.

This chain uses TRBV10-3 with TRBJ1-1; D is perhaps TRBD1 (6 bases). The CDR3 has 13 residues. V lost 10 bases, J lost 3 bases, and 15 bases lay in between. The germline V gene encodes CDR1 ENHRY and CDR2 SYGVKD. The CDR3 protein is CATRGGADTEAFF. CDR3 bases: TGTGCCACCAGGGGAGGGGCGGACACTGAAGCTTTCTTT.

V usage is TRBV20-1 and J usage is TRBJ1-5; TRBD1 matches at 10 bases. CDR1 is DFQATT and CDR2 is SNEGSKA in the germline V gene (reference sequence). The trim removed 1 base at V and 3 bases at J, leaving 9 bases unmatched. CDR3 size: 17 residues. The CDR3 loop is CSARVRKGTGDNQPQHF. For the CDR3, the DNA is TGCAGTGCTAGAGTCCGAAAGGGGACAGGGGACAATCAGCCCCAGCATTTT.